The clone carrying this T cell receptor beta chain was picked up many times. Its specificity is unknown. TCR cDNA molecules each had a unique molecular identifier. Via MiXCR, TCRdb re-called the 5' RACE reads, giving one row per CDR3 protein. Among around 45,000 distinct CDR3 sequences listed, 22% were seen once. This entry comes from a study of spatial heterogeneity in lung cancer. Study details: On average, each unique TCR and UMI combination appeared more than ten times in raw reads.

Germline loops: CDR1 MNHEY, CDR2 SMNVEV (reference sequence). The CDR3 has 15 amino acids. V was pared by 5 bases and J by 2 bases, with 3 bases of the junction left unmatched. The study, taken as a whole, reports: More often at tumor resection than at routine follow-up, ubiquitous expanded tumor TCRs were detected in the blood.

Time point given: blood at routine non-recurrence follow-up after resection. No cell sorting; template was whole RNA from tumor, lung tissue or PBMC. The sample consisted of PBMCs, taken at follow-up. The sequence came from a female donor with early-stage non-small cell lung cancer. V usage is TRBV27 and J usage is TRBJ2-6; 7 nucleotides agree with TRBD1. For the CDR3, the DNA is TGTGCCAGCAGTAAGACAGGGACTGGGGCCAACGTCCTGACTTTC. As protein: CASSKTGTGANVLTF.